This entry describes one T cell receptor beta chain. Its antigen remains unknown. The sample belongs to a study of PD-1 blockade in classical Hodgkin lymphoma. The CDR3 length is 14 residues. Trimming cost V 9 bases and J 1 base; bases outside gene matches: 7. In germline, CDR1 is MDHEN, CDR2 SYDVKM. The protocol was immunoSEQ multiplex PCR, while the TCRdb copy is restricted to in-frame clones and leaves out a portion. The table records about 44,000 clones, 66% of them present only once. The time point is: cycle 4 day 1 (C4D1), after more than five weeks of nivolumab. Every one of the patients relapsed after autologous stem cell transplantation (brentuximab vedotin exposure was variable). Classification of best responses gave complete response, partial response or progressive disease. General study findings and limits: CD4+ TCR diversity, unlike CD8+, climbed significantly by C4D1. The causes of the repertoire differences, possibly disease activity or prior therapy, remain undefined.

The sample in question was peripheral blood mononuclear cells (PBMCs), obtained before the fourth cycle of nivolumab. The receptor was derived from a human donor with classical Hodgkin lymphoma. The chain uses TRBV28 and TRBJ2-3; 7 bases agree with TRBD2. The CDR3, as DNA: TGTGCCAGTTTGGGGGGGTGGGGCACAGATACGCAGTATTTT. The encoded protein is CASLGGWGTDTQYF. Full variable domain (outside the CDR3, taken from reference TRBV28 and TRBJ2-3): DVKVTQSSRYLVKRTGEKVFLECVQDMDHENMFWYRQDPGLGLRLIYFSYDVKMKEKGDIPEGYSVSREKKERFSLILESASTNQTSMYLCASLGGWGTDTQYFGPGTRLTVL.